This T cell receptor (beta chain) was identified in a study of T cell responses to AZD1222 COVID-19 vaccine. The CDR3 spans 15 residues. Germline CDR1 and CDR2: MNHEY and SVGAGI. The data were produced by immunoSEQ multiplex PCR, yet TCRdb's version contains in-frame clones alone and is incomplete. Of 100,000 to 150,000 clones listed, approximately 91% are singletons. Findings and caveats of the study: The sample set comprised mostly white British donors with more females, and clonal diversity was possibly underestimated. Elevations in Spike-specific TCR breadth and depth followed administration of two AZD1222 doses. Scientists sampled the repertoires only once the peak T cell response had passed.

On this clone itself: Its antigen remains unidentified. An end of the junction differs from the germline gene, which may be a read error.

This TCR derives from an adult who received the AZD1222 COVID-19 vaccine. The sequencing here drew on peripheral blood, taken 28 days after the second AZD1222 dose. This chain joins TRBV6-5 and TRBJ1-5; 8 bases are a match to TRBD1. CDR3 sequence: CASSYGAGGNQPQHF. DNA of the CDR3: TGTGCCAGCAGTTACGGAGCAGGGGGCAACCAGCCCCAGCATTTT.